This TCR beta chain was identified during a study of Ad26.COV2.S vaccination and SARS-CoV-2 variants. The ends were cut back, 6 bases at V and 1 base at J, with 14 bases in the middle. Germline values: CDR1 MDHEN, CDR2 SYDVKM. This CDR3 has 15 amino acids. Treatment here: about 20 received Ad26.COV2.S at low or high dose, single or two shots; about 5 received placebo; per-sample allocation not given. Day 63 following the first vaccine or placebo injection was when the samples were taken. The protocol was immunoSEQ multiplex PCR, while the TCRdb copy is restricted to in-frame clones and leaves out a portion. The data contain hundreds of thousands of clones, approximately 92% of them singletons.

The origin of this receptor is a person aged 18-65 years who received the Ad26.COV2.S COVID-19 vaccine or a placebo. The J gene is TRBJ2-3, the V gene TRBV28, with a tentative D call TRBD2 (7 bases). The source material was peripheral blood, sampled in a trial of Ad26.COV2.S vaccine versus placebo. The CDR3 DNA reads as TGTGCCAGCAGATGGGGGGGCGGGGGCACAGATACGCAGTATTTT. It codes for CASRWGGGGTDTQYF.